This TCR beta chain was obtained from a study of circulating CD8 cells and anti-PD-1 response in melanoma. Study observations and caveats: A small cohort with few responders supplied the baseline and M1 comparisons. Under 7.5% of TRB clonotypes were shared between subsets at M1. Diversity ranked highest in DNEG and lowest in TIGIT subsets.

The V gene's germline CDR1 is SGDLS and CDR2 YYNGEE. This CDR3 contains 18 residues. Trimming stripped 3 bases from V and 5 bases from J, with 25 bases between. Using roughly 14 ng of total RNA, TCR libraries were made with the QIAseq Immune Repertoire TCR panel. TCRdb analysed the reads with MiXCR anew, one entry per CDR3 protein. The table shows 750 to 1,000 distinct CDR3 sequences, with roughly 12% occurring only once. This clonotype was found a few times. Its antigen is currently unknown. Four subsets defined by PD-1 and/or TIGIT were sorted from live CD3+CD8+TCRalphabeta+ cells. The receptor comes from a human donor with melanoma. Sequencing was performed on CD8+ T cells from PBMCs, taken at baseline or after one month of anti-PD-1 therapy (not recorded which). V is TRBV9 and J is TRBJ2-3; possibly TRBD2 for D (6 bases). The CDR3 DNA reads TGTGCCAGCAGCGGAGCCCCCCCCCTAGCGCCCTCGAAAGATACGCAGTATTTT. As protein: CASSGAPPLAPSKDTQYF.